The present T cell receptor beta chain was sequenced within a study of regulatory T cells in long-lasting Graves disease. Study-wide points: Sharing of public clonotypes was greater in persistent patients (2,741) than in new patients (around 880).

To note about this clonotype: The antigen remains unidentified.

With 2 bases removed from V and 7 bases from J, the gap between germline ends came to 13 bases. Germline assignment: CDR1 SGDLS and CDR2 YYNGEE. The CDR3 is 13 amino acids. The time point: newly diagnosed GD, antithyroid drugs for less than 3 months. Researchers made the TCR library from RNA that was extracted from PBMCs. For TCR beta, libraries came from iRepertoire HTBI primers and Arm-PCR of CDR3 regions. TCRdb re-analysed the multiplex PCR reads in MiXCR, keeping a single row per CDR3 protein. The repertoire includes roughly 420,000 distinct CDR3 sequences, less than 15% of them detected once, and 17% sits in the top ten. These records were also assigned to another study, of T cells in Graves' hyperthyroidism and ophthalmopathy. That source adds: Also found in blood were most expanded thyroid clonotypes above 0.001. A median around 5.9 months before onset, the model predicted ophthalmopathy.

The clonotype was recovered from a woman aged 45 to 65 with Graves disease. J is TRBJ2-7 and V is TRBV9; D gene uncertain. This sample comprised peripheral blood mononuclear cells (PBMCs), obtained at new diagnosis, from a patient treated with antithyroid drugs. CDR3 protein: CASSVAISHEQYF. Here the CDR3 DNA reads TGTGCCAGCAGCGTGGCGATCAGCCATGAGCAGTACTTC.